This is a list of T cell receptor beta chains from one sample in a study of cytomegalovirus exposure and HLA in healthy donors. Assay used: immunoSEQ multiplex PCR; TCRdb lists only in-frame clones, some missing. The sample includes approximately 130,000 clones, about 80% of them seen just once. Sequenced material: PBMCs. The receptors come from a girl under 10 years old in good health and CMV-seronegative. Both conserved end residues are part of each CDR3. Fields, in order: D gene, clone size, J gene, V gene, CDR3 DNA, CDR3 protein. D genes are given only for firm matches. Size is stated for part of the rows, as once, few or many counts, or as a class when the clone is expanded.

D gene: TRBD2
clone size: NA
J gene: TRBJ2-1
V gene: TRBV15
CDR3 DNA: TGTGCCACCACCCCTCCCGCGGGGGGCTACAATGAGCAGTTCTTC
CDR3 protein: CATTPPAGGYNEQFF

D gene: NA
clone size: NA
J gene: TRBJ2-7
V gene: TRBV5-1
CDR3 DNA: TGCGCCAGCAGCTTGGATTACAGGTCCCACGAGCAGTACTTC
CDR3 protein: CASSLDYRSHEQYF

D gene: TRBD2
clone size: NA
J gene: TRBJ2-5
V gene: TRBV5-4
CDR3 DNA: TGTGCCAGCAGCCACGGGGCTAGCGGGCAAGAGACCCAGTACTTC
CDR3 protein: CASSHGASGQETQYF

D gene: NA
clone size: NA
J gene: TRBJ2-7
V gene: TRBV4-2
CDR3 DNA: TGTGCCAGCAGCGAACTCCCGAATCTAGCAGGAGGGCCTTACGAGCAGTACTTC
CDR3 protein: CASSELPNLAGGPYEQYF

D gene: NA
clone size: NA
J gene: TRBJ2-6
V gene: TRBV7-7
CDR3 DNA: TGTGCCAGCAGCTTAAGCAGGGCTGGGGCCAACGTCCTGACTTTC
CDR3 protein: CASSLSRAGANVLTF

D gene: TRBD2
clone size: once
J gene: TRBJ2-2
V gene: TRBV13
CDR3 DNA: TGTGCCAGCAGCGCAGCGGGACTAGCGGGGACGAACACCGGGGAGCTGTTTTTT
CDR3 protein: CASSAAGLAGTNTGELFF

D gene: NA
clone size: NA
J gene: TRBJ2-1
V gene: TRBV7-2
CDR3 DNA: TGTGCCAGCAGCTTAGTGGGGACTCCGAGCTCCTACAATGAGCAGTTCTTC
CDR3 protein: CASSLVGTPSSYNEQFF

D gene: NA
clone size: NA
J gene: TRBJ2-3
V gene: TRBV27
CDR3 DNA: TGTGCCAGCAGTCCCTTGTTAATCCAGGGGACAGATACGCAGTATTTT
CDR3 protein: CASSPLLIQGTDTQYF

D gene: TRBD2
clone size: NA
J gene: TRBJ2-2
V gene: TRBV28
CDR3 DNA: TGTGCCAGCAGCCCAAACCGGGGCGGGAGGGCACCCGGGGAGCTGTTTTTT
CDR3 protein: CASSPNRGGRAPGELFF

D gene: NA
clone size: once
J gene: TRBJ2-7
V gene: TRBV30
CDR3 DNA: TGTGCCTGGAGTGGGGGACAAGACTACGAGCAGTACTTC
CDR3 protein: CAWSGGQDYEQYF

D gene: TRBD1
clone size: NA
J gene: TRBJ1-2
V gene: TRBV25-1
CDR3 DNA: TGTGCCAGCGGATCTGCAGGGGGAGGCAAACCAGGCTATGGCTACACCTTC
CDR3 protein: CASGSAGGGKPGYGYTF

D gene: NA
clone size: NA
J gene: TRBJ2-7
V gene: TRBV18
CDR3 DNA: TGTGCCAGCGCGAGACAGGCCAGGAGCTCCTACGAGCAGTACTTC
CDR3 protein: CASARQARSSYEQYF

D gene: NA
clone size: NA
J gene: TRBJ1-4
V gene: TRBV15
CDR3 DNA: TGTGCCACCAGCATGGGGGGAACAACTAATGAAAAACTGTTTTTT
CDR3 protein: CATSMGGTTNEKLFF

D gene: TRBD1
clone size: few
J gene: TRBJ1-5
V gene: TRBV2
CDR3 DNA: TGTGCCAGCATGAGGGACAGGGGTAGCAATCAGCCCCAGCATTTT
CDR3 protein: CASMRDRGSNQPQHF